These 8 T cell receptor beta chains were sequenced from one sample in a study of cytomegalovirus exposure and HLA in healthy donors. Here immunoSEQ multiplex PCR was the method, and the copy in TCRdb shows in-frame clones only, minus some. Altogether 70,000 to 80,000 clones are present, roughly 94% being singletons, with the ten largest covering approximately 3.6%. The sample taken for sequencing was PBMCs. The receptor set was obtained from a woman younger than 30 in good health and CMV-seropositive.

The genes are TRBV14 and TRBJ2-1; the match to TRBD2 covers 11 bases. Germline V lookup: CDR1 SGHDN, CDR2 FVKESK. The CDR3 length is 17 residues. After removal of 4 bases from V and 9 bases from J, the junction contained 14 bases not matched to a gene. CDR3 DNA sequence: TGTGCCAGCAGCCCCCTCCCTACTAGCGGGAGTTTTACTGAGCAGTTCTTC. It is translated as CASSPLPTSGSFTEQFF.

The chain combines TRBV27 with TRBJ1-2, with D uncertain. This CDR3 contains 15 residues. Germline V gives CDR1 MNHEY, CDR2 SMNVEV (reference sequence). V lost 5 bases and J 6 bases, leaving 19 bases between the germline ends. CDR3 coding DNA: TGTGCCAGCAGTGTTCCAGGTCGGGGTAGGGATGGCTACACCTTC. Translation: CASSVPGRGRDGYTF.

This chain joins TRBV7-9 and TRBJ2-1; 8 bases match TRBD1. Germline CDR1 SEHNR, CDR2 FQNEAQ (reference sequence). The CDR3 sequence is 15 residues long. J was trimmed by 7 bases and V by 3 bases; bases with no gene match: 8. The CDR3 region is CASSLGQGAGNEQFF. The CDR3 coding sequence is TGTGCCAGCAGCTTGGGGCAGGGGGCAGGAAATGAGCAGTTCTTC.

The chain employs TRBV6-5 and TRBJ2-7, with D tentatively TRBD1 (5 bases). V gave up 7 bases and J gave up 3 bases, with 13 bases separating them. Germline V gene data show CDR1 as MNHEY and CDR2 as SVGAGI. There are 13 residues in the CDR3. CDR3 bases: TGTGCCAGCACCTCCATAACAGGCTACGAGCAGTACTTC. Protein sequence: CASTSITGYEQYF.

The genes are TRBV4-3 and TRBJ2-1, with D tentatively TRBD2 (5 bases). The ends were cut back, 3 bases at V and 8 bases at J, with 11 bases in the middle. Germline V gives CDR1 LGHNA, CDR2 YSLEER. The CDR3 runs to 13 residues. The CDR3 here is CASSQRTFDEQFF. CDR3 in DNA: TGCGCCAGCAGCCAGAGGACTTTCGATGAGCAGTTCTTC.

As DNA, the CDR3 is TGTGCCAGCAGTAGCGGGACAGTAAACACTGAAGCTTTCTTT. Protein: CASSSGTVNTEAFF. This chain connects TRBV7-3 to TRBJ1-1, with 7 bases aligning to TRBD1. This CDR3 has 14 amino acids. V lost 6 bases to trimming and J lost 2 bases; unmatched junction nucleotides: 6. CDR1 and CDR2 from the germline V gene are SGHTA and FQGTGA. Together with reference TRBV7-3 and TRBJ1-1, the CDR3 gives the full variable domain: GAGVSQTPSNKVTEKGKYVELRCDPISGHTALYWYRQSLGQGPEFLIYFQGTGAADDSGLPNDRFFAVRPEGSVSTLKIQRTERGDSAVYLCASSSGTVNTEAFFGQGTRLTVV.

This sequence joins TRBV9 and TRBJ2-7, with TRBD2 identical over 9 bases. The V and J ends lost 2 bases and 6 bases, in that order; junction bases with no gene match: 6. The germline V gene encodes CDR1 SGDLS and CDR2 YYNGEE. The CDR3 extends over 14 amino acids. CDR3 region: CASSVGGRAAEQYF. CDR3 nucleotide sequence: TGTGCCAGCAGCGTTGGCGGGAGGGCCGCCGAGCAGTACTTC.

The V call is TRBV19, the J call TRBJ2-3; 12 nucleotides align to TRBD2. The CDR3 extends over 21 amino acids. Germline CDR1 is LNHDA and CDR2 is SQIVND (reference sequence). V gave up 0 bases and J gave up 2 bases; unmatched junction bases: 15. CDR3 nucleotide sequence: TGTGCCAGTAGTATAGATTTGCCGGGACTAGCGGGCCCATTACTCACAGATACGCAGTATTTT. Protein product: CASSIDLPGLAGPLLTDTQYF.